The TCR beta chain under discussion was sequenced for a study of T-cell memory formation after mild COVID-19. Study context: Across donors, TCR clusters were largely donor specific.

5'RACE with constant-segment primers built TCRalpha and TCRbeta cDNA libraries with UMIs. Via MiXCR, TCRdb re-called the 5' RACE reads, giving one row per CDR3 protein. This sample has about 350,000 distinct CDR3 sequences; around 15% occur once, and the top ten carry 20% to 25%. This clonotype was counted a few times. Its antigen is unknown. Notes on the study in general: Second-wave clones peaking on day 37 lacked confirmed SARS-CoV-2 specificity. The study found contracting CD4+ clones mainly in CM and EM and contracting CD8+ clones in EMRA.

The clonotype was recovered from a man aged 18 to 30 who had mild COVID-19 (a few samples of this study predate the infection). Cell type and time point are not known. The sequenced sample consisted of PBMCs or a T cell subset sorted from them (not recorded which).

CDR3 amino acids: CASSQRPEGQLADTQYF. As DNA, the CDR3 is TGTGCCAGCAGCCAACGCCCAGAGGGTCAGTTGGCAGATACGCAGTATTTT. This chain uses TRBV3-1 with TRBJ2-3, with TRBD2 as a possible D gene (5 bases). The CDR3 length is 17 residues. Trimming pared 2 bases from V and 4 bases from J, leaving 19 bases between. Looked up from germline, CDR1 is LGHDT and CDR2 is YNNKEL (reference sequence).